Listed below are T cell receptor beta chains from one sample, sequenced in a study of T cell changes during pregnancy in multiple sclerosis. The method was immunoSEQ multiplex PCR; TCRdb's version includes in-frame clones alone and lacks a portion of them. Of approximately 50,000 clones listed, 80% to 95% are singletons. The sample here was CD4+ T cells from peripheral blood mononuclear cells, taken after pregnancy. The receptors originated from a female donor with multiple sclerosis, enrolled in a pregnancy study. Each CDR3 is given with its conserved first and last residue. A D gene is named only where the DNA matches it firmly.

j_gene,d_gene,v_gene,CDR3aa
TRBJ1-3,TRBD1,TRBV7-9,CASSHGQVSSGNTIYF
TRBJ2-1,TRBD1,TRBV19,CASSSHGWRQGAGNEQFF
TRBJ1-1,-,TRBV9,CASSPQARGSTEAFF
TRBJ2-7,TRBD2,TRBV6-1,CATTLAGGNYEQYF
TRBJ2-1,TRBD1,TRBV11-3,CASSSTRGLEQFF
TRBJ2-7,TRBD1,TRBV5-1,CASSLNRGPYEQYF
TRBJ2-1,TRBD2,TRBV19,CASSSPGLAGPNEQFF
TRBJ1-2,-,TRBV6-5,CASMTRSPYGYTF
TRBJ2-1,TRBD2,TRBV13,CASRVAGAYNEQFF
TRBJ2-1,-,TRBV19,CASVRGGGSSYNEQFF
TRBJ2-7,TRBD2,TRBV18,CASSPQGAGGGNEQYF
TRBJ2-3,-,TRBV10-3,CAISESGSGSTDTQYF
TRBJ2-2,TRBD2,TRBV19,CASLGSSGANTGELFF
TRBJ1-2,TRBD1,TRBV7-8,CASSAILGQIDNYGYTF
TRBJ2-7,TRBD2,TRBV25-1,CASSASGSSYEQYF
TRBJ1-1,TRBD1,TRBV5-4,CASSSPQRQGNTEAFF
TRBJ1-2,TRBD1,TRBV2,CASSEELWTGGGYTF
TRBJ2-3,-,TRBV15,CATSRVDGTDTQYF
TRBJ1-4,-,TRBV7-9,CASSFTSVRDTLNEKLFF
TRBJ2-3,-,TRBV6-5,CASSYSYLSTDTQYF
TRBJ1-1,TRBD1,TRBV18,CASSSTGGPEAFF
TRBJ1-2,TRBD1,TRBV4-2,CASSQRDREYGYTF
TRBJ2-3,-,TRBV5-1,CASSLRELGTDTQYF
TRBJ2-6,-,TRBV9,CASSLFSGANVLTF
TRBJ1-4,TRBD1,TRBV7-2,CASSHQGATNEKLFF
TRBJ1-2,TRBD1,TRBV14,CASSLDRNYGYTF
TRBJ2-7,-,TRBV27,CASSSVQAGRYEQYF
TRBJ2-3,-,TRBV14,CASSHGTRGDTQYF
TRBJ2-1,TRBD2,TRBV27,CASSSGGRARNEQFF
TRBJ2-2,TRBD1,TRBV5-1,CASSLEGQGPGELFF
TRBJ2-7,-,TRBV5-4,CASGSLQTLGSYEQYF
TRBJ1-5,-,TRBV7-8,CASSPREGVWPQHF
TRBJ2-3,-,TRBV11-2,CASKLTDTQYF
TRBJ2-2,TRBD2,TRBV5-1,CASSPGLAVTGELFF
TRBJ1-1,-,TRBV25-1,CASSETSLHTEAFF
TRBJ2-5,TRBD2,TRBV6-1,CASSGAGTRTETQYF
TRBJ2-7,-,TRBV28,CASSPSGYREQYF
TRBJ2-2,TRBD1,TRBV6-6,CASSFTGGLGTGELFF
TRBJ2-1,TRBD2,TRBV5-6,CASSLEGLAGGRLVNEQFF
TRBJ1-5,-,TRBV2,CASSEVMQSNQPQHF
TRBJ1-1,-,TRBV18,CASSPQSGANTEAFF
TRBJ1-1,TRBD1,TRBV4-1,CASRYPGTENTEAFF
TRBJ2-1,-,TRBV28,CASSPGLNEQFF
TRBJ2-1,-,TRBV15,CATSRERLRDSGNEQFF
TRBJ2-7,TRBD2,TRBV5-1,CASSFVREGEQYF
TRBJ2-2,-,TRBV5-4,CASSPASGQTGELFF
TRBJ2-7,TRBD2,TRBV28,CASSLSKRLAGPEQYF
TRBJ2-6,-,TRBV5-4,CASIPSSGANVLTF
TRBJ1-5,-,TRBV10-3,CAISAGIPNQPQHF
TRBJ2-2,TRBD2,TRBV9,CASSVVTSGTTGELFF
TRBJ1-2,-,TRBV11-2,CASSRPPHYGYTF
TRBJ2-3,-,TRBV6-1,CASRQDPGDTQYF
TRBJ2-7,TRBD2,TRBV10-1,CASTSFGLAASLEQYF
TRBJ2-4,-,TRBV6-5,CASSYSRGHENIQYF
TRBJ2-7,TRBD1,TRBV2,CASRGDRMRYEQYF
TRBJ2-7,-,TRBV5-1,CASSLAKGYEQYF
TRBJ2-5,TRBD1,TRBV19,CASNRDRGQETQYF
TRBJ1-1,TRBD1,TRBV28,CASRTGFTEAFF
TRBJ2-3,TRBD2,TRBV6-1,CASSEVGGREKGF